The present entry profiles one TCR beta chain with its context. Its antigen has not been determined. No base quality values were provided; no much bigger clone lies one nucleotide off. This specimen belongs to a study of OX40 agonist ivuxolimab in advanced cancers. For the wider study: Ivuxolimab was an agonistic, fully human IgG2 monoclonal antibody directed against OX40 (CD134), a costimulatory receptor. Intravenous ivuxolimab was administered to patients every 2 weeks at six dose levels: 0.01, 0.1, 0.3, 1.5, 3 and 10 mg/kg. Of the 50 to 55 patients in dose escalation, 19 had hepatocellular carcinoma, about 15 had melanoma, 9 had renal cell carcinoma and 9 had head and neck cancer. In the dose-escalation cohort, 82.7% of patients were male, and the mean age was approximately 60 years, with a range of about 20 to 90. Prior anti-PD-1, anti-PD-L1 or anti-CTLA-4 therapy was permitted, and checkpoint inhibitors had been received by more than 35% of dose-escalation patients. Partial responses occurred in three dose-escalation patients: two with cutaneous melanoma and one with hepatocellular carcinoma. The point of sequencing TCRbeta in the periphery was to test whether ivuxolimab changed TCR sequence diversity and drove clonal T-cell expansion. The monotherapy dose-escalation portion (N ≈ 55 patients) of the phase I ivuxolimab trial is reported in the paper. Overall study outcomes, separate from this receptor: At doses of 0.1 to 3.0 mg/kg, clonal expansion of both CD4+ and CD8+ T cells in blood was seen between baseline and week 6. Low levels of normalized T-cell clonal expansion were also shown by some nonresponding patients. Which antigens the clonally expanded peripheral T cells were specific for was not determined. In partial responders in the 0.1-3.0 mg/kg groups, normalized peripheral clonal expansion was found to be among the lowest, especially among CD8+ T cells. After ivuxolimab, CD8+ T cells had more expanded clones than CD4+ T cells on average.

Genomic DNA was extracted from sorted cells for sequencing of the TCRbeta CDR3 region. The immunoSEQ Assay was used to sequence the TCRbeta CDR3 regions. The table comes from immuneACCESS by way of TCRdb, which keeps in-frame sequences with V and J called. Part of the clones is missing from these tables; in studies checked, under half for an unresolved V gene and the rest for unknown reasons. The sample has fewer than 95,000 clones on record, roughly 90% of them singletons. Around 3.5% of the sample lies in the top ten. Patients with a history of autoimmune disease or receiving systemic immunosuppression were excluded from the trial. Peripheral blood for TCR sequencing was collected from all dose cohorts at baseline, on cycle 4 day 1, and on cycle 7 day 1. The samples were drawn from a first-in-human, open-label, multicenter phase I dose-escalation trial of ivuxolimab. Adults with locally advanced or metastatic melanoma, renal cell carcinoma, hepatocellular carcinoma or head and neck squamous cell carcinoma were enrolled in the trial. Before TCR sequencing, CD4+ T cells and CD8+ T cells were sorted from peripheral blood as separate populations.

The germline V gene (reference sequence) sets CDR1 to SEHNR and CDR2 to FQNEAQ. Counted from cysteine to phenylalanine, this CDR3 has 18 amino acids. The DNA shown is the 54-base CDR3, in frame from base 1. V is cut back by 6 bases and J by 0 bases, with 11 bases in the junction unmatched. The sequenced sample was CD4+ or CD8+ T cells sorted from blood, obtained in a trial of the OX40 agonist ivuxolimab. The sequence links TRBV7-9 to TRBJ2-3; the junction holds 11 bases that match TRBD2. This clonotype originated in an adult with an advanced solid tumor such as melanoma, head and neck, liver or kidney cancer. CDR3 reads: CASRWTSGSSSSTDTQYF. The DNA is TGTGCCAGCAGGTGGACTAGCGGGTCTTCCTCTAGCACAGATACGCAGTATTTT.